The clone carrying this T cell receptor (beta chain) came up once. Its specificity is not known. This entry belongs to a study of cytomegalovirus exposure and HLA in healthy donors. Study outcomes and limitations: Some highly shared sequence variants likely arose as a pipeline artifact. The Asian-associated ancestry cluster reportedly had fewer N-insertions than the approximately 610-donor mean in a later analysis. Published work reported that the classifier diagnosed cytomegalovirus status with high specificity and sensitivity.

Trimming at V came to 5 bases and at J to 0 bases, leaving 9 bases not matched to a gene. The CDR3 has 17 residues. Germline V gene lookup returns CDR1 MDHEN and CDR2 SYDVKM. It was healthy bone marrow donors who served as donors. Primers for the PCR totalled 60 Vbeta and 13 Jbeta. Some clones are missing from TCRdb's copy, which holds only in-frame ones; the method was immunoSEQ multiplex PCR. The data hold under 150,000 clones, with 78% observed a single time. V and J are TRBV28 and TRBJ1-5; 8 positions match TRBD1. This TCR derives from a woman aged 40-49 years in good health and CMV-seropositive. Sequenced material: PBMCs. The CDR3 reads CASSQRTGRLSNQPQHF. The CDR3 DNA is TGTGCCAGCAGTCAACGGACAGGGAGGCTTAGCAATCAGCCCCAGCATTTT.